This TCR beta chain came from a study of T cells expressing NK-cell markers. Germline loops: CDR1 SGHTA, CDR2 FQGNSA. This CDR3 comprises 12 residues. Points from the study as a whole: Of the CD8+ T cell pool in several donors, roughly 1.0-7.0% was accounted for by dominant NKG2C+ clonotypes.

TCRdb re-called the 5' RACE reads and gives one entry per CDR3 protein, without DNA. The sample table sets out 500,000 to 700,000 distinct CDR3 sequences. A word on this clonotype: No antigen is known for it.

The sequence came from a man between 18 and 35 years old in good health. Sequenced: blood T cells: a sorted CD56 or NKG2C T cell subset, CD4+ or CD8+ T cells, or bulk PBMC T cells (not recorded which). The genes are TRBV7-2 and TRBJ2-3. CDR3 sequence: CASSRTTDTQYF.